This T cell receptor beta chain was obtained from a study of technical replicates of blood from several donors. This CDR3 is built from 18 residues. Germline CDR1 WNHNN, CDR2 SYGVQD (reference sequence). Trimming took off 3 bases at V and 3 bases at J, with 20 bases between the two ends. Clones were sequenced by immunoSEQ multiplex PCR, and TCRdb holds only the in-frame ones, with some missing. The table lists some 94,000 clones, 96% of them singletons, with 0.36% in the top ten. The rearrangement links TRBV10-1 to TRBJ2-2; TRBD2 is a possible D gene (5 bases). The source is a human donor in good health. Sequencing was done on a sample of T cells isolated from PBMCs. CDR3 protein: CASSDGRAVGKYTGELFF. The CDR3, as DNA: TGCGCCAGCAGTGATGGAAGGGCGGTCGGGAAGTACACCGGGGAGCTGTTTTTT.